This entry lists 22 T cell receptor beta chains sequenced from one sample in a study of identical twins. One entry per CDR3 protein, called by TCRdb with MiXCR from the 5' RACE reads. The sample includes 200,000 to 250,000 distinct CDR3 sequences, roughly 7% of them seen just once. This sample also belongs to another study, concerning yellow fever vaccine responses in identical twins.

The sequenced sample was memory (CD45RO+) T cells sorted from blood. These receptors were taken from a woman between 18 and 30 years old in good health.

The chain couples TRBV7-6 to TRBJ2-1, with TRBD2 matching 11 bases. V shed 5 bases and J 2 bases; nucleotides not matched to a gene: 5. CDR3 length: 16 residues. Germline CDR1 and CDR2: SGHVS and FNYEAQ. The DNA of the CDR3 is TGTGCCAGCAGCCCTAGCGGGGGGCGCACCTACAATGAGCAGTTCTTC. Encoded protein: CASSPSGGRTYNEQFF.

This clonotype was picked up many times. J is TRBJ1-5 and V is TRBV12-3 or TRBV12-4; 9 bases match TRBD1. The V segment lost 6 bases and the J segment 3 bases; nucleotides outside the gene matches: 9. There are 16 residues in the CDR3. The CDR3 sequence is CASSPQGAGVNQPQHF. CDR3 DNA: TGTGCCAGCAGCCCACAGGGGGCGGGGGTCAATCAGCCCCAGCATTTT.

V and J are TRBV11-3 and TRBJ2-7; possibly TRBD1 for D (5 bases). Trimming took 5 bases from V and 4 from J, leaving 15 bases between them. The CDR3 length is 14 residues. Germline V lookup: CDR1 SGHNT, CDR2 YENEEA. The CDR3 DNA reads TGTGCCAGCAGCCAGGGCTCGTTGATGTACGAGCAGTACTTC. This sequence encodes CASSQGSLMYEQYF.

This clonotype was counted only a few times. This CDR3 reads CASSLVGTGRDEQYF. In nucleotides, the CDR3 is TGTGCCAGCAGTTTAGTGGGGACAGGGCGCGACGAGCAGTACTTC. The rearrangement uses TRBV12-3 or TRBV12-4 and TRBJ2-7, with TRBD1 matching 9 bases. The CDR3 has 15 amino acids. Losses at the gene ends were 1 base for V and 5 bases for J; bases not matched to a gene: 6.

V is TRBV29-1 and J is TRBJ2-1; D is unclear. The V gene lost 4 bases and the J gene lost 6 bases, with 7 bases spanning the gap. CDR3 length: 11 residues. Germline loops: CDR1 SQVTM, CDR2 ANQGSEA. The CDR3 DNA reads TGCAGCGTTGTGGTTCGCAATGAGCAGTTCTTC. This codes for CSVVVRNEQFF.

This clonotype has ten or more counts. The chain employs TRBV6-2 or TRBV6-3 and TRBJ2-2; the match to TRBD2 covers 11 bases. Germline V lookup: CDR1 MNHEY, CDR2 SVGEGT. CDR3 length: 14 amino acids. The ends lost 6 bases at V and 3 bases at J; junction bases unmatched: 0. CDR3 sequence (DNA): TGTGCCAGCAGACTAGCGGGAGACACCGGGGAGCTGTTTTTT. Its translation: CASRLAGDTGELFF.

This clonotype was found a few times. The V gene is TRBV4-1, the J gene TRBJ2-3; the D is unclear. Germline V gene sequence: CDR1 MGHRA, CDR2 YSYEKL. This CDR3 has 15 amino acids. Trimming cost V 4 bases and J 0 bases, with 11 bases left between them. The CDR3 DNA sequence: TGCGCCAGCAGCCCTACGTCGGCCAGCACAGATACGCAGTATTTT. Translation gives CASSPTSASTDTQYF.

The table lists this clonotype with a few counts. This rearrangement joins TRBV11-2 to TRBJ2-5, with 8 bases fitting TRBD1. Germline loops: CDR1 SGHAT, CDR2 FQNNGV. The CDR3 is made up of 18 amino acids. The V and J ends lost 4 bases and 2 bases, in that order; junction bases with no gene match: 15. The CDR3 DNA reads as TGTGCCAGCAGCTCCGGAAGAACAGGGGGTTCTTTACAAGAGACCCAGTACTTC. Translation: CASSSGRTGGSLQETQYF. The full variable domain, in which reference TRBV11-2 and TRBJ2-5 provide the parts outside the CDR3, is EAGVAQSPRYKIIEKRQSVAFWCNPISGHATLYWYQQILGQGPKLLIQFQNNGVVDDSQLPKDRFSAERLKGVDSTLKIQPAKLEDSAVYLCASSSGRTGGSLQETQYFGPGTRLLVL.

This clonotype was seen a few times. The rearrangement joins TRBV3-1 to TRBJ2-7; 8 nucleotides align to TRBD1. Germline V gene lookup returns CDR1 LGHDT and CDR2 YNNKEL (reference sequence). V was clipped by 0 bases and J by 3 bases; unmatched bases: 1. The CDR3 runs to 14 residues. CDR3 sequence: CASSQDRGHYEQYF. The DNA of the CDR3 is TGTGCCAGCAGCCAAGACAGGGGGCACTACGAGCAGTACTTC.

The sample holds one count of this clonotype. A junction boundary mismatches the germline segment, possibly from a read error. The V call is TRBV19, the J call TRBJ2-2; 7 positions agree with TRBD1. CDR1 and CDR2 (germline): LNHDA, SQIVND (reference sequence). The CDR3 has 18 amino acids. The CDR3 nucleotides read TGTGCCAGTAGTATTCAGGCACACAGGGGACCGAACACCGGGGAGCTGCTTTTT. Translation: CASSIQAHRGPNTGELLF.

This clonotype was seen more than once but under ten times. The chain has TRBV7-2 and TRBJ2-1; D unresolved. V was trimmed by 3 bases and J by 5 bases, leaving 20 bases between them. Germline CDR1 is SGHTA and CDR2 is FQGNSA. CDR3 length: 17 amino acids. CDR3 sequence (DNA): TGTGCCAGCAGCTTGAAAGATCGTCCGGACGTCCACAATGAGCAGTTCTTC. It translates to CASSLKDRPDVHNEQFF.

This clonotype appeared many times. The V gene is TRBV3-1, the J gene TRBJ1-1; 8 nucleotides agree with TRBD1. V trimming: 3 bases; J trimming: 4 bases; junction bases outside the gene matches: 4. The germline CDR1 and CDR2 sequences are LGHDT and YNNKEL (reference sequence). This CDR3 has 14 amino acids. The CDR3 region has the DNA TGTGCCAGCAGCCACCTAGGACAGGGCACTGAAGCTTTCTTT. As protein: CASSHLGQGTEAFF.

This clonotype appeared a few times. This chain joins TRBV4-1 and TRBJ1-6; D might be TRBD1 (5 bases). The CDR3 is 15 residues long. CDR1 is MGHRA, CDR2 YSYEKL, per germline. V gave up 0 bases and J gave up 14 bases, with 17 bases separating them. The CDR3, as DNA: TGCGCCAGCAGCCAAGATTCGGGGCCGGTTTCTTCCCTCCACTTT. This translates into CASSQDSGPVSSLHF.

This chain links TRBV13 with TRBJ1-1, with a weak D call TRBD1 (5 bases). The V and J ends lost 1 base and 4 bases respectively, with 13 bases between them. Per germline, CDR1 PRHDT and CDR2 FYEKMQ (reference sequence). This CDR3 has 15 residues. The CDR3 sequence: CASSLAAGGTTEAFF. The CDR3 DNA reads as TGTGCCAGCAGCTTAGCCGCCGGAGGGACCACTGAAGCTTTCTTT.

The chain carries TRBV3-1 and TRBJ2-7; D is undetermined. CDR3 length equals 10 residues. V dropped 6 bases and J dropped 7 bases, with 7 bases sitting between them. The germline V gene has CDR1 LGHDT and CDR2 YNNKEL (reference sequence). The CDR3 coding sequence is TGTGCCAGCAGAGGCACGGAGCAGTACGTC. Its protein product is CASRGTEQYV.

This clonotype has a handful of counts. The J gene is TRBJ2-3, the V gene TRBV5-1; the D is unclear. Germline-derived CDR1 and CDR2 are SGHRS and YFSETQ. The CDR3 is 13 amino acids. The germline V and J ends were trimmed by 3 bases and 1 base, with 6 bases remaining between them. The CDR3 loop reads CASSWAGTDTQYF. The CDR3 bases are TGCGCCAGCAGCTGGGCCGGCACAGATACGCAGTATTTT.

Regarding this clonotype: This may arise from a read error, as a much more abundant clone is one base away. The rearrangement uses TRBV5-1 and TRBJ2-5, with a weak D call TRBD2 (6 bases). There are 15 residues in the CDR3. Germline CDR1 SGHRS, CDR2 YFSETQ. The CDR3 reads CASREKRDFQETQHF. CDR3 sequence (DNA): TGCGCCAGCAGGGAGAAACGGGACTTCCAAGAGACCCAGCACTTC.

J is TRBJ2-7 and V is TRBV7-2, with D possibly being TRBD1 (6 bases). The CDR3 spans 13 residues. Trimming stripped 5 bases from V and 2 bases from J, with 10 bases between. Germline CDR1 is SGHTA and CDR2 is FQGNSA. CDR3 DNA sequence: TGTGCCAGCAGCAACCGACAGGCCTACGAGCAGTACTTC. Protein sequence: CASSNRQAYEQYF.

This clonotype was picked up many times. This chain joins TRBV6-5 and TRBJ1-4; 7 bases agree with TRBD1. Losses at the gene ends were 3 bases for V and 3 bases for J; bases not matched to a gene: 4. The CDR3 is 15 amino acids. CDR1 is MNHEY and CDR2 is SVGAGI in the germline V gene. Written as DNA, the CDR3 is TGTGCCAGCAGTTATCGGACAGGAGCTAATGAAAAACTGTTTTTT. Encoded protein: CASSYRTGANEKLFF.

The sample holds many counts of this clonotype. The chain has TRBV4-1 and TRBJ2-7; perhaps TRBD2 as D (6 bases). The CDR3 consists of 16 residues. From germline, CDR1 is MGHRA and CDR2 YSYEKL. V gave up 1 base and J gave up 0 bases, with 13 bases separating them. CDR3 coding DNA: TGCGCCAGCAGCCAAGTTAGAGCGGGTTCCTCCTACGAGCAGTACTTC. This sequence encodes CASSQVRAGSSYEQYF.

This clonotype was observed a few times. The chain carries TRBV27 and TRBJ2-7, with 9 nucleotides matching TRBD1. The CDR3 extends over 15 amino acids. Germline trimming cut 10 bases from V and 1 base from J; bases unmatched to any gene: 11. Looked up from germline, CDR1 is MNHEY and CDR2 is SMNVEV (reference sequence). The CDR3 DNA reads TGTGCCACCAAGACAGGGGGGTTTGGGTCCTACGAGCAGTACTTC. It yields the protein CATKTGGFGSYEQYF.

The sample holds a few counts of this clonotype. This sequence joins TRBV21-1 and TRBJ2-1. TRBV21-1 is a known pseudogene. The CDR3 is 17 residues long. CDR3 DNA: TGTGCCAGCAGCAAAGCACTTAGCGGGATGTCCTACAATGAGCAGTTCTTC. Amino acid sequence: CASSKALSGMSYNEQFF.